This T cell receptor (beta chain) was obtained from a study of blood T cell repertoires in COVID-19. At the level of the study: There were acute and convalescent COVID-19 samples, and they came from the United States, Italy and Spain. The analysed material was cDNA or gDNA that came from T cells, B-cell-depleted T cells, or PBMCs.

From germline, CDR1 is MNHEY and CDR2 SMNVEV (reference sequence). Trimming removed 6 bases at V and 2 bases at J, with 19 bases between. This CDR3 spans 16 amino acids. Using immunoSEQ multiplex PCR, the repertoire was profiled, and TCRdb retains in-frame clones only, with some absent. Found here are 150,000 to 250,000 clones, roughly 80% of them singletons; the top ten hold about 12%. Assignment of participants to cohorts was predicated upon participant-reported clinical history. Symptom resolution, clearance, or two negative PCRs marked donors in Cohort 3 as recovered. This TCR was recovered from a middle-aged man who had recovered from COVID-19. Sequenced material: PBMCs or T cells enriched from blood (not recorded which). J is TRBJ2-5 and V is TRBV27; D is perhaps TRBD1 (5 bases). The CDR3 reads CASSLLGATPQETQYF. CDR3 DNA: TGTGCCAGCAGCCTCCTTGGGGCAACCCCTCAAGAGACCCAGTACTTC.